This entry concerns a single T cell receptor beta chain. The data were taken from a study of blood T cell repertoires in COVID-19. The assay was immunoSEQ multiplex PCR, and TCRdb's table has in-frame clones only and misses some. The sample records 100,000 to 150,000 clones, roughly 83% being singletons. The receptor was isolated from a young woman who had recovered from COVID-19. Material for sequencing was peripheral blood.

As DNA, the CDR3 is TGTGCCAGCAGCGCACGACAGACGAACACTGAAGCTTTCTTT. It yields the protein CASSARQTNTEAFF. The chain links TRBV7-8 to TRBJ1-1; a possible D gene is TRBD1 (5 bases). The CDR3 sequence is 14 residues long. Germline V gene data show CDR1 as SGHVS and CDR2 as FQNEAQ. V was cut by 5 bases and J by 1 base, with 11 bases left in between.